The T cell receptor (beta chain) under discussion was sequenced for a study of read filtering for tumor transcriptome and immune sequencing. Study-wide results and caveats: Roughly 80% of IR-seq clonotypes had one read, totaling roughly 3.5% of reads; RNA-seq: 74.6% and 44.6%.

In this sample, this clonotype turned up many times. Its target is not known. Bone marrow was sampled from every patient at the time of active disease. Molecular barcoded adaptors covering alpha/delta and beta/gamma chains were used on approximately 400 ng RNA. TCRdb reprocessed the reads via MiXCR and lists one record per CDR3 protein. The repertoire consists of roughly 130,000 distinct CDR3 sequences, with 10% to 15% occurring once and the leading ten covering roughly 9.6%. The CDR3 spans 12 residues. Germline CDR1 SEHNR, CDR2 FQNEAQ (reference sequence). V gave up 5 bases and J gave up 8 bases, with 13 bases separating them.

Material: a population of CD138-negative cells sorted from bone marrow. The clonotype was recovered from a donor aged 40 or older with multiple myeloma. The V call is TRBV7-9, the J call TRBJ2-7; TRBD1 is a possible D gene (5 bases). CDR3 in amino acids: CASSLQVMKQYF. In DNA form, the CDR3 reads TGTGCCAGCAGCCTACAGGTGATGAAGCAGTACTTC.